In its sample, the clone carrying this TCR beta chain was seen a few times. The germline CDR1 and CDR2 sequences are DFQATT and SNEGSKA (reference sequence). V trimming: 0 bases; J trimming: 0 bases; junction bases outside the gene matches: 11. This CDR3 spans 18 amino acids. TCRdb processed the RT-PCR reads anew with MiXCR; each CDR3 protein has one entry. Found here are about 700,000 distinct CDR3 sequences, 12% to 15% of them singletons; the top ten hold 3.6%. The sample consisted of memory CD4+ T cells from blood. The source of this sequence is a female donor in good health, serving as a healthy control. The gene calls are TRBV20-1 and TRBJ2-1, with 7 bases fitting TRBD2. CDR3 sequence reads: CSARDLRASGSSYNEQFF. CDR3 nucleotides: TGCAGTGCTAGAGATCTCAGGGCTAGCGGAAGCTCCTACAATGAGCAGTTCTTC.